The clone carrying this T cell receptor (beta chain) has a single count. The antigen is unknown. The protocol was immunoSEQ multiplex PCR, while the TCRdb copy is restricted to in-frame clones and leaves out a portion. The sample carries about 140,000 clones, around 89% recorded once. The record originates from a study of T cell responses to AZD1222 COVID-19 vaccine. Overall study: Pooling was applied to second doses at about 4 or about 12 weeks.

Germline CDR1 is SGDLS and CDR2 is YYNGEE. J was trimmed by 6 bases and V by 4 bases; bases with no gene match: 6. The CDR3 is 14 residues long. Study-level results: Repertoires were obtained only post-peak T cell response. Clonal diversity may have been underestimated, and the donors were mostly white British, with more females than males.

The starting material was peripheral blood, obtained on day 0 of AZD1222 vaccination. The chain joins TRBV9 to TRBJ2-7; 11 nucleotides match TRBD1. The TCR originated in an adult in good health. The CDR3 protein is CASSKRTGGGEQYF. CDR3 nucleotides: TGTGCCAGCAGCAAAAGGACAGGGGGCGGCGAGCAGTACTTC.